This T cell receptor beta chain was documented in a study of regulatory T cells in long-lasting Graves disease. Study-level background: Antithyroid drugs had been taken by newly diagnosed Graves' patients for under 3 months. The study's findings and limits: Among persistent patients, a larger number of public clonotypes were shared (around 2,700) than among newly diagnosed patients (about 950).

As for time point: newly diagnosed GD, antithyroid drugs for less than 3 months. RNA from PBMCs was the source of the TCR library. The CDR3 is 16 residues long. Germline V gene lookup returns CDR1 SGHTA and CDR2 FQGNSA. V shed 5 bases and J 2 bases; nucleotides not matched to a gene: 7. With iRepertoire HTBI primers and Arm-PCR of CDR3 regions, TCR beta libraries were built. From the multiplex PCR reads, TCRdb called clonotypes with MiXCR, one entry per CDR3 protein. The repertoire holds approximately 540,000 distinct CDR3 sequences, with approximately 12% as singletons. This clonotype was seen a handful of times. The antigen is undetermined. These sequences were also reported in another study, on T cells in Graves' hyperthyroidism and ophthalmopathy. That study reports: Carried out on the TCR CDR3, a first-round RT-PCR used the HTBI primer set.

Sample: peripheral blood mononuclear cells (PBMCs), taken at new diagnosis, from a patient treated with antithyroid drugs. The gene calls are TRBV7-2 and TRBJ2-3, with TRBD2 matching over 10 bases. The sequence was obtained from a woman in her 30s with Graves disease. CDR3 nucleotide sequence: TGTGCCAGCAGCCCCGGGACTAGCGTGTACACAGATACGCAGTATTTT. Residues: CASSPGTSVYTDTQYF. Drawing the rest from reference TRBV7-2 and TRBJ2-3, the complete variable domain is GAGVSQSPSNKVTEKGKDVELRCDPISGHTALYWYRQSLGQGLEFLIYFQGNSAPDKSGLPSDRFSAERTGGSVSTLTIQRTQQEDSAVYLCASSPGTSVYTDTQYFGPGTRLTVL.